This T cell receptor (beta chain) was profiled in a study of T-cell memory formation after mild COVID-19. Constant-segment primers served in 5'RACE that generated TCR alpha and TCR beta cDNA libraries bearing sample barcodes and UMIs. TCRdb re-derived calls from the 5' RACE reads in MiXCR, one entry per CDR3 protein. The sample has 470,000 or so distinct CDR3 sequences, about 20% seen once; the top ten hold about 8.8%. Trimming took off 4 bases at V and 0 bases at J, with 11 bases between the two ends. Germline CDR1 and CDR2: SGHDT and YYEEEE. This CDR3 spans 14 amino acids. This clonotype has more than one count but fewer than ten.

Input material: PBMCs or a T cell subset sorted from them (not recorded which). The receptor's source is an adult woman who had mild COVID-19 (a few samples of this study predate the infection). Cell type and time point are not known. The chain carries TRBV5-6 and TRBJ2-7; D is undetermined. CDR3 in amino acids: CASSDISSSYEQYF. CDR3 in DNA: TGTGCCAGCAGCGACATTAGCAGCTCCTACGAGCAGTACTTC. The variable domain in full, with the rest retrieved from reference TRBV5-6 and TRBJ2-7, is DAGVTQSPTHLIKTRGQQVTLRCSPKSGHDTVSWYQQALGQGPQFIFQYYEEEERQRGNFPDRFSGHQFPNYSSELNVNALLLGDSALYLCASSDISSSYEQYFGPGTRLTVT.